This T cell receptor beta chain was identified during a study of cytomegalovirus exposure and HLA in healthy donors. General study results and limits: Cytomegalovirus status was reportedly diagnosed by the classifier with high specificity and sensitivity.

In regard to this clone: As yet, its antigen is unknown.

Primers for the PCR totalled 60 Vbeta and 13 Jbeta. Generated by immunoSEQ multiplex PCR, the TCRdb table keeps only in-frame clones and is missing some. The profile covers about 120,000 clones, with about four fifths appearing a single time and 3.9% taken by the ten largest. Trimming removed 3 bases from V and 3 bases from J, with 9 bases in between. CDR1 is MNHEY and CDR2 is SVGAGI in the germline V gene. The CDR3 totals 14 residues. The receptor was derived from a woman in her 30s in good health and CMV-seronegative. V and J are TRBV6-5 and TRBJ1-3; a weak D match, TRBD1 (5 bases). Sequencing was done on a sample of PBMCs. In DNA, the CDR3 is TGTGCCAGCAGTTATTCAGGGTATGGAAACACCATATATTTT. Encoded protein: CASSYSGYGNTIYF.